Each of the 26 T cell receptor beta chains below was sequenced from the same sample in a study of T cells in Graves' hyperthyroidism and ophthalmopathy. Researchers amplified the TCR beta CDR3 regions from RNA transcripts. Carried out on the TCR CDR3, a first-round RT-PCR used the HTBI primer set. One entry per CDR3 protein results from TCRdb running MiXCR on the multiplex PCR reads. In the table there are fewer than 650,000 distinct CDR3 sequences, roughly 13% of which are singletons. Sequencing used blood. The receptors shown here come from a woman aged 25 to 39 with Graves' hyperthyroidism that later progressed to Graves' ophthalmopathy.

This clonotype was counted a few times. The chain carries TRBV20-1 and TRBJ1-6, with D unresolved. The V end lost 3 bases, the J end lost 7 bases, and 10 bases lay between the germline ends. The CDR3 totals 13 residues. Per germline, CDR1 DFQATT and CDR2 SNEGSKA (reference sequence). The CDR3 here is CSARRDGNSPLHF. CDR3 nucleotides: TGCAGTGCTAGGAGGGATGGAAATTCACCCCTCCACTTT.

This clonotype has at least ten counts. The chain uses TRBV12-3 or TRBV12-4 and TRBJ1-5, with 9 bases identical to TRBD1. V trimming: 5 bases; J trimming: 0 bases; junction bases outside the gene matches: 8. The CDR3 covers 17 residues. The CDR3 coding sequence is TGTGCCAGCAGTCCCAGGACAGGGGTTTATAGCAATCAGCCCCAGCATTTT. Translating it yields CASSPRTGVYSNQPQHF.

The V gene is TRBV18, the J gene TRBJ1-2, with D unclear. The CDR3 is 14 residues long. CDR1 and CDR2 from the germline V gene are KGHSH and LQKENI. The V end lost 0 bases, the J end lost 3 bases, and 8 bases lay between the germline ends. The CDR3 DNA is TGTGCCAGCTCACCACCGACTCGCGACTATGGCTACACCTTC. This codes for CASSPPTRDYGYTF. The full variable domain, with the rest looked up from reference TRBV18 and TRBJ1-2, is NAGVMQNPRHLVRRRGQEARLRCSPMKGHSHVYWYRQLPEEGLKFMVYLQKENIIDESGMPKERFSAEFPKEGPSILRIQQVVRGDSAAYFCASSPPTRDYGYTFGSGTRLTVV.

This clonotype has at least ten counts. The chain links TRBV11-3 to TRBJ1-1; maybe TRBD1 (6 bases). Germline CDR1 SGHNT, CDR2 YENEEA. V was clipped by 5 bases and J by 0 bases, with 13 bases between them. The CDR3 contains 15 residues. The CDR3 DNA reads as TGTGCCAGCAGCGCGTCGGACAGATTGAACACTGAAGCTTTCTTT. It translates to CASSASDRLNTEAFF.

CDR3 in DNA: TGCGCCAGCAGCGCTAAGGGACAGGGGGGATTAAATTCACCCCTCCACTTT. It translates to CASSAKGQGGLNSPLHF. The chain links TRBV4-1 to TRBJ1-6, with TRBD1 identical over 11 bases. Germline V gene sequence: CDR1 MGHRA, CDR2 YSYEKL. With 5 bases clipped from V and 7 bases from J, the junction kept 10 bases outside the gene matches. This CDR3 spans 17 amino acids.

This chain uses TRBV27 with TRBJ2-3; the D gene is possibly TRBD1 (6 bases). Trimming removed 6 bases at V and 3 bases at J, with 13 bases between. From germline, CDR1 is MNHEY and CDR2 SMNVEV (reference sequence). CDR3 length: 14 amino acids. CDR3 region: CASSDYRVTDTQYF. CDR3 nucleotide sequence: TGTGCCAGCAGCGATTACAGGGTAACAGATACGCAGTATTTT.

This clonotype was recorded many times. V usage is TRBV14 and J usage is TRBJ2-3; D is unresolved. V lost 1 base to trimming and J lost 9 bases, with 5 bases between them. CDR3 size: 11 residues. Germline V gene lookup returns CDR1 SGHDN and CDR2 FVKESK. This chain's CDR3 is CASSQVDTQYF. In DNA form, the CDR3 reads TGTGCCAGCAGCCAAGTGGACACGCAGTATTTT.

This clonotype was detected ten times or more. The chain joins TRBV20-1 to TRBJ1-5, with D maybe TRBD1 (5 bases). The germline CDR1 and CDR2 sequences are DFQATT and SNEGSKA (reference sequence). The CDR3 has 16 residues. Trimming shortened V by 5 bases and J by 1 base, and 18 bases separated the two germline ends. The CDR3 reads CSASLVGGLSNQPQHF. CDR3 DNA sequence: TGCAGTGCTTCCCTTGTCGGGGGACTAAGCAATCAGCCCCAGCATTTT.

This clonotype was found many times. CDR3 sequence: CASSLSEVWPYGYTF. The CDR3 region has the DNA TGTGCCAGCAGTTTAAGTGAGGTTTGGCCCTATGGCTACACCTTC. J is TRBJ1-2 and V is TRBV12-3 or TRBV12-4; no clear D. This CDR3 region has 15 residues. Trimming cost V 2 bases and J 4 bases, with 14 bases left between them.

This clonotype occurred many times. The chain employs TRBV19 and TRBJ1-5; 9 bases fit TRBD1. Germline values: CDR1 LNHDA, CDR2 SQIVND (reference sequence). CDR3 length: 15 amino acids. V lost 1 base, J lost 6 bases, and 4 bases stayed unmatched. The CDR3 sequence: CASSIATGGSQPQHF. In DNA form, the CDR3 reads TGTGCCAGTAGTATAGCCACAGGGGGCAGTCAGCCCCAGCATTTT.

In this sample, this clonotype turned up many times. J is TRBJ2-7 and V is TRBV9, with TRBD2 matching over 7 bases. In germline, CDR1 is SGDLS, CDR2 YYNGEE. CDR3 size: 14 residues. The junction had 6 bases not matched to a gene; V was cut back by 0 bases and J by 6 bases. As DNA, the CDR3 is TGTGCCAGCAGCGTAGGACGGGAGGAGAGCGAGCAGTACTTC. Translating gives CASSVGREESEQYF.

This clonotype was counted a few times. One end of the junction fails to match germline, which may point to a read error. The rearrangement links TRBV27 to TRBJ2-7, with TRBD1 as a possible D gene (5 bases). This CDR3 has 13 amino acids. Germline V CDR1 and CDR2: MNHEY, SMNVEV (reference sequence). CDR3 nucleotides: TGTGCCAGCGGTTTTCCAGGGATCGACGAGCAGTACTTC. Amino acid sequence: CASGFPGIDEQYF.

This clonotype came up many times. This rearrangement joins TRBV11-3 to TRBJ1-1, with D unclear. Trimming removed 4 bases at V and 1 base at J, with 1 base between. This CDR3 has 11 amino acids. Germline V gene data show CDR1 as SGHNT and CDR2 as YENEEA. CDR3 nucleotides: TGTGCCAGCAGCTGGAACACTGAAGCTTTCTTT. Translation: CASSWNTEAFF.

To note about this clonotype: A much more abundant neighbour one base away suggests this may be a read error. V usage is TRBV30 and J usage is TRBJ2-7; D gene ambiguous. V gave up 3 bases and J gave up 5 bases, with 17 bases separating them. This CDR3 spans 14 amino acids. The germline V gene encodes CDR1 GTSNPN and CDR2 SVGIG (reference sequence). The CDR3 region has the DNA TGTGCCTGGAGGGGCTATAGATTAGGACACGAGCAGTACTTC. Translating gives CAWRGYRLGHEQYF.

This clonotype was detected only a few times. V gene TRBV30 combines with J gene TRBJ2-7, with TRBD2 identical over 14 bases. CDR1 and CDR2 from the germline V gene are GTSNPN and SVGIG (reference sequence). The CDR3 is made up of 14 amino acids. V was clipped by 3 bases and J by 3 bases; unmatched bases: 1. The CDR3 loop reads CAWRGLAGVYEQYF. CDR3 DNA sequence: TGTGCCTGGAGGGGACTAGCGGGAGTCTACGAGCAGTACTTC.

This clonotype was found a few times. This chain connects TRBV4-2 to TRBJ1-4; D gene unclear. Germline V gene sequence: CDR1 LGHNA, CDR2 YNFKEQ. Trimming stripped 10 bases from V and 8 bases from J, with 17 bases between. The CDR3 sequence is 13 residues long. For the CDR3, the DNA is TGTGCCACCTCAGGACGAGTTGGGGAAAAACTGTTTTTT. Translated, it gives CATSGRVGEKLFF.

This clonotype came up many times. This chain uses TRBV6-1 with TRBJ2-7; D may be TRBD1 (5 bases). Trimming removed 7 bases from V and 3 bases from J, with 13 bases in between. The germline CDR1 and CDR2 sequences are MNHNS and SASEGT. This CDR3 spans 13 amino acids. The CDR3 region is CASTKGPSYEQYF. The CDR3 DNA is TGTGCCAGCACTAAGGGGCCGAGCTACGAGCAGTACTTC.

This clonotype was recorded many times. The chain carries TRBV12-3 or TRBV12-4 and TRBJ2-4; 8 bases are a match to TRBD2. V lost 7 bases, J lost 2 bases, and 25 bases stayed unmatched. This CDR3 has 21 amino acids. The CDR3 here is CASKQSPAVSVSGGTKNIQYF. DNA for the CDR3: TGTGCCAGCAAGCAGTCCCCAGCGGTAAGCGTATCGGGAGGGACCAAAAACATTCAGTACTTC.

This clonotype turned up a few times. J is TRBJ1-1 and V is TRBV19; 8 bases are a match to TRBD1. The V segment lost 2 bases and the J segment 8 bases; nucleotides outside the gene matches: 7. The CDR3 sequence is 14 residues long. Germline assignment: CDR1 LNHDA and CDR2 SQIVND (reference sequence). DNA of the CDR3: TGTGCCAGTAGTATACAGGGGGCGGATGGAGAAGCTTTCTTT. This sequence encodes CASSIQGADGEAFF.

This clonotype was observed a handful of times. V usage is TRBV4-3 and J usage is TRBJ2-3, with TRBD2 matching over 11 bases. This CDR3 spans 18 amino acids. The V gene end was trimmed by 0 bases and the J gene end by 6 bases; junction bases not matched to a gene: 11. The germline CDR1 and CDR2 sequences are LGHNA and YSLEER. The CDR3 here is CASSQDVLAGGGGDTQYF. CDR3 in DNA: TGCGCCAGCAGCCAAGACGTCCTAGCGGGAGGTGGTGGGGATACGCAGTATTTT.

This rearrangement joins TRBV29-1 to TRBJ1-1; no definite D call. V lost 7 bases, J lost 11 bases, and 20 bases lay in between. The V gene's germline CDR1 is SQVTM and CDR2 ANQGSEA. The CDR3 runs to 12 residues. DNA of the CDR3: TGCAGCGCCACGGAGGACGCTCGGGTGGCTTTCTTT. Encoded protein: CSATEDARVAFF.

Concerning this clonotype itself: Possible read error: a much larger clone is one base away. The chain couples TRBV7-9 to TRBJ2-7, with 8 bases identical to TRBD1. CDR3 size: 13 residues. Germline CDR1 SEHNR, CDR2 FQNEAQ (reference sequence). CDR3 protein: CAGSLQGGYEQYF. The CDR3 coding sequence is TGTGCCGGCAGCCTACAGGGGGGCTACGAGCAGTACTTC.

This clonotype was picked up many times. The genes are TRBV10-3 and TRBJ2-6; D gene unclear. The V end was cut by 3 bases, the J end by 3 bases, with 9 bases between. The CDR3 has 15 amino acids. Germline V gene sequence: CDR1 ENHRY, CDR2 SYGVKD. The DNA for the CDR3 is TGTGCCATCAGTGATGCCGGTGGTGGGGCCAACGTCCTGACTTTC. Protein product: CAISDAGGGANVLTF.

This clonotype was seen many times. V usage is TRBV12-3 or TRBV12-4 and J usage is TRBJ1-1; D possibly corresponds to TRBD1 (6 bases). The CDR3 has 14 residues. V was clipped by 4 bases and J by 0 bases, with 9 bases between them. The CDR3 region is CASSWTEMNTEAFF. The CDR3 DNA is TGTGCCAGCAGTTGGACAGAAATGAACACTGAAGCTTTCTTT.

This clonotype turned up a few times. This chain connects TRBV20-1 to TRBJ2-7, with 14 bases fitting TRBD2. Germline V CDR1 and CDR2: DFQATT, SNEGSKA (reference sequence). The ends lost 1 base at V and 2 bases at J; junction bases unmatched: 4. The CDR3 has 16 amino acids. CDR3 coding DNA: TGCAGTGCTAGAGTCCCGACTAGCGGGAGGGCCTACGAGCAGTACTTC. It is translated as CSARVPTSGRAYEQYF.

The V and J genes are TRBV7-6 and TRBJ2-1; 10 bases agree with TRBD2. V trimming: 1 base; J trimming: 1 base; junction bases outside the gene matches: 4. This CDR3 contains 17 residues. Germline V gene sequence: CDR1 SGHVS, CDR2 FNYEAQ. CDR3 bases: TGTGCCAGCAGCTTAGGGCTAGCGGGAGTATCCTACAATGAGCAGTTCTTC. Its protein product is CASSLGLAGVSYNEQFF.